One and the same sample provided the 26 T cell receptor beta chains below, sequenced in a study of blood T cell repertoires in COVID-19. Using immunoSEQ multiplex PCR, the repertoire was profiled, and TCRdb retains in-frame clones only, with some absent. The repertoire holds around 250,000 clones, with approximately 90% as singletons. Input material: peripheral blood. Receptors were obtained from a woman aged 30 to 39 with active or convalescent COVID-19.

V gene TRBV19 combines with J gene TRBJ2-3; D gene unclear. V dropped 0 bases and J dropped 6 bases, with 13 bases sitting between them. CDR1 is LNHDA, CDR2 SQIVND, per germline (reference sequence). This CDR3 spans 15 amino acids. This CDR3 is CASSIDLSSMDTQYF. Here the CDR3 DNA reads TGTGCCAGTAGTATAGATCTCTCTAGTATGGATACGCAGTATTTT.

The chain carries TRBV6-5 and TRBJ1-2, with D tentatively TRBD1 (6 bases). The CDR3 runs to 14 residues. The V end was cut by 7 bases, the J end by 3 bases, with 15 bases between. Germline V lookup: CDR1 MNHEY, CDR2 SVGAGI. The CDR3 coding sequence is TGTGCCAGCACGAAACCCCGACAGGACTATGGCTACACCTTC. It encodes CASTKPRQDYGYTF.

This clone was observed a single time. This chain uses TRBV19 with TRBJ1-5; a weak D match, TRBD1 (6 bases). The CDR3 has 15 residues. Trimming stripped 2 bases from V and 0 bases from J, with 8 bases between. Germline assignment: CDR1 LNHDA and CDR2 SQIVND (reference sequence). The CDR3 bases are TGTGCCAGTAGTATACAGGGGACTAGCAATCAGCCCCAGCATTTT. Translating gives CASSIQGTSNQPQHF.

V and J are TRBV5-1 and TRBJ1-1; D not resolved. The V gene's germline CDR1 is SGHRS and CDR2 YFSETQ. The CDR3 length is 16 residues. V shed 0 bases and J shed 4 bases, with 16 bases lying between them. CDR3 sequence: CASSLGIVNAGTEAFF. The CDR3 DNA follows: TGCGCCAGCAGCTTGGGGATAGTCAACGCGGGCACTGAAGCTTTCTTT.

The chain couples TRBV5-1 to TRBJ1-3; the D is unclear. CDR1 is SGHRS and CDR2 is YFSETQ in the germline V gene. CDR3 length: 16 residues. V gave up 0 bases and J gave up 2 bases, with 12 bases separating them. The CDR3, as DNA: TGCGCCAGCAGCTTGGCGGGGTCAAGGGCTGGAAACACCATATATTTT. Its translation: CASSLAGSRAGNTIYF.

This sequence joins TRBV19 and TRBJ2-4; D remains unclear. The CDR3 has 19 amino acids. CDR1 is LNHDA and CDR2 is SQIVND in the germline V gene (reference sequence). V dropped 3 bases and J dropped 2 bases, with 23 bases sitting between them. The CDR3 protein is CASSIGFASGGGTKNIQYF. Here the CDR3 DNA reads TGTGCCAGTAGTATCGGGTTCGCTAGTGGCGGTGGTACCAAAAACATTCAGTACTTC.

CDR3 protein: CASSAGQGVGNEKLFF. The CDR3 DNA reads TGTGCCAGCAGCGCAGGACAGGGTGTAGGTAATGAAAAACTGTTTTTT. The chain links TRBV9 to TRBJ1-4, with 8 bases matching TRBD1. The CDR3 covers 16 residues. V shed 3 bases and J 4 bases; nucleotides not matched to a gene: 8. CDR1 and CDR2 from the germline V gene are SGDLS and YYNGEE. Full variable domain (rest looked up from reference TRBV9 and TRBJ1-4): DSGVTQTPKHLITATGQRVTLRCSPRSGDLSVYWYQQSLDQGLQFLIQYYNGEERAKGNILERFSAQQFPDLHSELNLSSLELGDSALYFCASSAGQGVGNEKLFFGSGTQLSVL.

DNA of the CDR3: TGCGCCAGCAGCGAGCGGGGGGAGACCCAGTACTTC. Its translation is CASSERGETQYF. The chain employs TRBV5-1 and TRBJ2-5; 8 bases line up with TRBD2. V shed 4 bases and J 5 bases; nucleotides not matched to a gene: 1. Germline CDR1 reads SGHRS; CDR2 reads YFSETQ. There are 12 residues in the CDR3.

The chain recombines TRBV5-1 with TRBJ2-7; possible D gene TRBD2, 6 bases. This CDR3 has 12 residues. V was trimmed by 0 bases and J by 5 bases, leaving 6 bases between them. Germline loops: CDR1 SGHRS, CDR2 YFSETQ. CDR3 region: CASSLAGDEQYF. CDR3 DNA: TGCGCCAGCAGCTTGGCGGGGGACGAGCAGTACTTC.

V is TRBV29-1 and J is TRBJ2-3, with unresolved D. The CDR3 is made up of 13 amino acids. Germline V gene sequence: CDR1 SQVTM, CDR2 ANQGSEA. Trimming cost V 1 base and J 3 bases, with 8 bases left between them. The CDR3 DNA reads as TGCAGCGTTGAAGTTAGCTCAACAGATACGCAGTATTTT. It translates to CSVEVSSTDTQYF.

The chain carries TRBV7-9 and TRBJ2-7; 7 bases agree with TRBD2. Germline CDR1 reads SEHNR; CDR2 reads FQNEAQ (reference sequence). Germline trimming cut 5 bases from V and 0 bases from J; bases unmatched to any gene: 13. The CDR3 is 17 residues long. The CDR3 protein is CASSQINGGSSSYEQYF. CDR3 in DNA: TGTGCCAGCAGCCAGATCAACGGGGGGTCTAGCTCCTACGAGCAGTACTTC.

This rearrangement joins TRBV6-6 to TRBJ1-5; maybe TRBD1 (5 bases). The CDR3 is 13 amino acids. The ends were cut back, 8 bases at V and 7 bases at J, with 15 bases in the middle. Germline CDR1 is MNHNY and CDR2 is SVGAGI (reference sequence). Here the CDR3 DNA reads TGTGCCAGCGCCGTGGGGACTAGGCAGCCCCAGCATTTT. Protein: CASAVGTRQPQHF.

The chain joins TRBV28 to TRBJ1-4; D not certain. This CDR3 spans 16 amino acids. V was clipped by 5 bases and J by 1 base, with 14 bases between them. Germline V gene sequence: CDR1 MDHEN, CDR2 SYDVKM. The CDR3 DNA follows: TGTGCCAGCAGTCTGGGCTTGGGCATAACTAATGAAAAACTGTTTTTT. It encodes CASSLGLGITNEKLFF.

The V and J genes are TRBV5-1 and TRBJ1-2; no clear D. Germline V gene sequence: CDR1 SGHRS, CDR2 YFSETQ. The CDR3 totals 13 residues. The V and J ends lost 3 bases and 7 bases respectively, with 13 bases between them. CDR3 sequence reads: CASSSPRKPGYTF. CDR3 nucleotides: TGCGCCAGCAGCTCGCCCCGTAAGCCTGGCTACACCTTC.

In its sample, this clone was seen once. CDR3 DNA sequence: TGTGCCTGGAGTCCCGGGACAGGCTATGGCTACACCTTC. This encodes CAWSPGTGYGYTF. The chain combines TRBV30 with TRBJ1-2; 8 nucleotides line up with TRBD1. V lost 2 bases to trimming and J lost 4 bases; unmatched junction nucleotides: 3. The CDR3 totals 13 residues. Per germline, CDR1 GTSNPN and CDR2 SVGIG (reference sequence). Variable domain in full (rest from reference TRBV30 and TRBJ1-2): SQTIHQWPATLVQPVGSPLSLECTVEGTSNPNLYWYRQAAGRGLQLLFYSVGIGQISSEVPQNLSASRPQDRQFILSSKKLLLSDSGFYLCAWSPGTGYGYTFGSGTRLTVV.

The chain employs TRBV7-6 and TRBJ1-2; D is ambiguous. This CDR3 is built from 14 residues. From germline, CDR1 is SGHVS and CDR2 FNYEAQ. Trimming took 5 bases from V and 4 from J, leaving 14 bases between them. The CDR3 reads CASSAREGPYGYTF. In nucleotides, the CDR3 is TGTGCCAGCAGCGCCCGGGAGGGTCCCTATGGCTACACCTTC.

The V and J genes are TRBV15 and TRBJ1-2; tentatively, D is TRBD1 (6 bases). The CDR3 runs 15 residues. V shed 0 bases and J shed 3 bases, with 11 bases lying between them. CDR1 LNHNV and CDR2 YYDKDF come from the germline V gene (reference sequence). The CDR3 region is CATSRERTDHYGYTF. The CDR3 DNA follows: TGTGCCACCAGCAGAGAGAGGACAGACCACTATGGCTACACCTTC.

The chain joins TRBV28 to TRBJ1-2, with 8 bases aligning to TRBD1. From germline, CDR1 is MDHEN and CDR2 SYDVKM. The CDR3 covers 15 residues. With V trimmed by 5 bases and J by 4 bases, 9 bases remained unmatched. As DNA, the CDR3 is TGTGCCAGCAGTGAATTACAGGGGGGTGGCTATGGCTACACCTTC. Translation: CASSELQGGGYGYTF.

The chain employs TRBV3-1 (or the pseudogene TRBV3-2) and TRBJ1-1, with D possibly matching TRBD1 (5 bases). Between the trimmed V and J ends, which lost 1 base and 7 bases, there was a span of 13 bases. The CDR3 contains 14 residues. The germline V gene encodes CDR1 LGHDT and CDR2 YNNKEL (reference sequence). CDR3 amino acids: CASSQVLGGVEAFF. DNA of the CDR3: TGTGCCAGCAGCCAAGTTTTGGGGGGGGTTGAAGCTTTCTTT.

This chain connects TRBV19 to TRBJ2-6; tentatively, D is TRBD1 (6 bases). CDR1 and CDR2 from the germline V gene are LNHDA and SQIVND (reference sequence). Trimming removed 6 bases from V and 0 bases from J, with 15 bases in between. CDR3 size: 17 residues. CDR3 sequence: CASSRDNRDSGANVLTF. The DNA for the CDR3 is TGTGCCAGTAGCAGAGATAACAGGGACTCTGGGGCCAACGTCCTGACTTTC.

The chain uses TRBV27 and TRBJ2-7; no clear D gene. This CDR3 contains 15 residues. Trimming left V 0 bases short and J 4 bases short, with 13 bases between. In germline, CDR1 is MNHEY, CDR2 SMNVEV (reference sequence). The CDR3 nucleotides read TGTGCCAGCAGTTTATCGATCTCGAGGCTATACGAGCAGTACTTC. Its protein is CASSLSISRLYEQYF.

This chain joins TRBV30 and TRBJ2-7; D is possibly TRBD2 (6 bases). The CDR3 consists of 16 residues. Trimming left V 0 bases short and J 0 bases short, with 15 bases between. Germline V gene data show CDR1 as GTSNPN and CDR2 as SVGIG (reference sequence). CDR3 region: CAWSVFGRGASYEQYF. For the CDR3, the DNA is TGTGCCTGGAGTGTATTTGGGCGGGGCGCCTCCTACGAGCAGTACTTC.

V usage is TRBV19 and J usage is TRBJ2-1; 7 nucleotides match TRBD1. This CDR3 has 14 amino acids. After removal of 5 bases from V and 7 bases from J, the junction contained 8 bases not matched to a gene. Looked up from germline, CDR1 is LNHDA and CDR2 is SQIVND (reference sequence). In DNA, the CDR3 is TGTGCCAGTAGTCCCAGACAGGGAGTGAATGAGCAGTTCTTC. Amino acids: CASSPRQGVNEQFF.

The V and J genes are TRBV6-4 and TRBJ1-4; 7 bases are shared with TRBD1. With V trimmed by 4 bases and J by 8 bases, 4 bases remained unmatched. The germline CDR1 and CDR2 sequences are MRHNA and SNTAGT. This CDR3 spans 13 amino acids. The CDR3 nucleotides read TGTGCCAGCAGTGCCACAGGGGAAGAAAAACTGTTTTTT. Its translation is CASSATGEEKLFF.

This chain connects TRBV6-5 to TRBJ1-2, with D unresolved. Germline CDR1 is MNHEY and CDR2 is SVGAGI. The CDR3 extends over 14 amino acids. V shed 6 bases and J shed 2 bases, with 13 bases lying between them. Here the CDR3 reads CASRPGFLNYGYTF. CDR3 nucleotide sequence: TGTGCCAGCAGGCCGGGATTCCTAAACTATGGCTACACCTTC.

The genes are TRBV27 and TRBJ2-7; D gene unclear. Deletions cut 8 bases from V and 4 bases from J, with 9 bases between. This CDR3 spans 11 amino acids. Germline CDR1 reads MNHEY; CDR2 reads SMNVEV (reference sequence). The CDR3 sequence is CASRGAYEQYF. CDR3 DNA: TGTGCCAGCCGAGGAGCGTACGAGCAGTACTTC.